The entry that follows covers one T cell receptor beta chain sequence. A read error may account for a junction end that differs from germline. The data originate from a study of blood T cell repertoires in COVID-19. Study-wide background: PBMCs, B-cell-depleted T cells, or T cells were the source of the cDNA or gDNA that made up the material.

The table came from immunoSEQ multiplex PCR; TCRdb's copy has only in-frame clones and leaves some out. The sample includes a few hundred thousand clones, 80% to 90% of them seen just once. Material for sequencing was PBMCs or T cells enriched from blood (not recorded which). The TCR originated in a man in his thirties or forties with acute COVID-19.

The CDR3 bases are TGTGCCAGCAGCCAAGATCACGTCCGGGACACCGAAGCTTTCTTT. Translation gives CASSQDHVRDTEAFF. This sequence joins TRBV14 and TRBJ1-1; D might be TRBD1 (6 bases). Looked up from germline, CDR1 is SGHDN and CDR2 is FVKESK. The CDR3 loop spans 15 amino acids.